This TCR beta chain was documented in a study of tumor and adjacent non-tumor tissue in lung cancer. Study information: Histology: under 15 adenocarcinoma, a couple of squamous cell carcinoma, 1 small cell lung cancer. Patients were aged about 30 to 76, around ten men and 4 to 6 women, stage I to III. On average, productive TCRbeta reads reached 4 million to 5 million per sample. Whole-study results and caveats: Normal lung showed higher cumulative top 100 clone frequency than tumor.

TCRbeta libraries were built with three rounds of nested PCR, modified from ARM-PCR. TCRdb re-called the multiplex PCR reads with MiXCR, one entry per CDR3 protein. This sample has some 120,000 distinct CDR3 sequences, with about 66% found just once. No cell sorting was done before RNA was extracted from the tissue. This clonotype has a count of ten or more. What it binds is unknown. The germline V gene has CDR1 LGHNA and CDR2 YNFKEQ. This CDR3 is 17 amino acids long. V lost 0 bases and J lost 2, with 13 bases in between. The chain couples TRBV4-2 to TRBJ2-2; a possible D gene is TRBD1 (5 bases). Sequencing used lung tumor tissue. The receptor comes from a man younger than 45 with non-small cell lung cancer. The DNA of the CDR3 is TGTGCCAGCAGCCAAGAGGTCAGGGTTCAAAACACCGGGGAGCTGTTTTTT. Protein: CASSQEVRVQNTGELFF.